This TCR beta chain came from a study of T cell responses to AZD1222 COVID-19 vaccine. Study-wide results and limits: Recipients of AZD1222 seropositive at baseline numbered only 5 to 7. Clonal diversity may have been underestimated, and the donors were mostly white British, with more females than males. Researchers report vaccine-associated CD4 TCRs spanning spike, with dominance at 160-218 and 743-854. Epitopes outside B.1.351 and B.1.1.7 mutated regions reportedly drew nearly half of spike TCRs.

A note on this clone: What it binds is not known.

Measured with immunoSEQ multiplex PCR; TCRdb has only the in-frame clones, and not every one. This table has over 120,000 clones, roughly 92% appearing once. The TCR comes from an adult in good health. The source material was peripheral blood, sampled on day 0 of AZD1222 vaccination.

The CDR3 spells CASAKRTEMNTEAFF. CDR3 bases: TGTGCCAGTGCCAAACGGACAGAGATGAACACTGAAGCTTTCTTT. The V and J genes are TRBV19 and TRBJ1-1; D may be TRBD1 (6 bases). The CDR3 covers 15 residues. V lost 8 bases to trimming and J lost 0 bases, with 16 bases between them. Germline CDR1 is LNHDA and CDR2 is SQIVND (reference sequence).